This TCR beta chain derives from a study of T-cell reconstitution after alpha-beta-depleted transplantation in children (TCRdb year 2016). Looking at the study overall: Using TCR repertoire profiling, the study followed T-cell immune reconstitution in a quantitative way in children after TCRalphabeta/CD19-depleted allogeneic hematopoietic cell transplantation.

To prepare the library, PCR was applied. Sequencing used an Illumina HiSeq 2500. Molecular barcoding was employed in the preparation of TCR libraries, with unique molecular identifiers being used to normalize TCRbeta repertoire quantification. The public reads were quality trimmed at Q25 with fastp and then assembled into clones with MiXCR by TCRdb, keeping productive beta chains. For every CDR3 protein sequence, its rows merge into one entry that carries the most common genes and DNA. The sample yields hundreds of thousands of distinct CDR3 sequences; approximately 30% were counted once. The biggest ten clones account for approximately 2.3% of the sample. CDR1 MNHEY and CDR2 SVGEGT were looked up in the germline V gene. Germline trimming amounts to 8 bases on V and 9 bases on J, with 11 as the count of junction bases outside the gene matches. The CDR3, from cysteine to phenylalanine, totals 13 residues. Of the read, only the CDR3 DNA is kept; its 39 bases are in frame from base 1.

This clonotype showed up just a few times. Its antigen is still unknown. Per-base qualities were not stored, and no clone one base away is much larger. The sequencing used PBMCs from the stem cell graft donor, collected from the stem cell graft. Here the chain combines TRBV6-2 or TRBV6-3 and TRBJ2-7; 9 bases in between match TRBD1. This receptor was obtained from a human donor who donated a stem cell graft to a child with aplastic anemia. DNA sequence: TGTGCCAGCCAGCCGGGACAGGGTAGAATGCAGTACTTC. Protein translation: CASQPGQGRMQYF.